These 10 T cell receptor beta chains share one sample of origin, sequenced in a study of T cell responses to AZD1222 COVID-19 vaccine. TCRdb's table, derived via immunoSEQ multiplex PCR, lists solely in-frame clones and lacks some. Among about 180,000 clones listed, roughly nine tenths were seen once. The specimen was peripheral blood, collected on day 0 of AZD1222 vaccination. The origin of the receptors is an adult in good health.

This sequence joins TRBV9 and TRBJ2-5; TRBD2 matches 13 bases. V lost 0 bases and J lost 0; bases outside the gene matches: 2. Germline-derived CDR1 and CDR2 are SGDLS and YYNGEE. This CDR3 is 17 amino acids long. CDR3 sequence reads: CASSVGTSGGNQETQYF. As DNA, the CDR3 is TGTGCCAGCAGCGTAGGGACTAGCGGGGGCAACCAAGAGACCCAGTACTTC. The variable domain in full, with the rest retrieved from reference TRBV9 and TRBJ2-5, is DSGVTQTPKHLITATGQRVTLRCSPRSGDLSVYWYQQSLDQGLQFLIQYYNGEERAKGNILERFSAQQFPDLHSELNLSSLELGDSALYFCASSVGTSGGNQETQYFGPGTRLLVL.

This clone has a single count. This sequence joins TRBV7-2 and TRBJ2-1; 9 bases fit TRBD1. This CDR3 is 15 amino acids long. Germline values: CDR1 SGHTA, CDR2 FQGNSA. V gave up 4 bases and J gave up 6 bases; unmatched junction bases: 7. The DNA for the CDR3 is TGTGCCAGCAGCTCCCTGGGGACAGGGACCAATGAGCAGTTCTTC. Translating gives CASSSLGTGTNEQFF.

The chain recombines TRBV3-1 (or the pseudogene TRBV3-2) with TRBJ2-7; D not resolved. Trimming left V 1 base short and J 7 bases short, with 5 bases between. The CDR3 loop spans 11 amino acids. Germline CDR1 reads LGHDT; CDR2 reads YNNKEL (reference sequence). For the CDR3, the DNA is TGTGCCAGCAGCCAAGGTGCAGAGCAGTACTTC. It is translated as CASSQGAEQYF.

The chain has TRBV7-8 and TRBJ1-5; TRBD1 is a possible D gene (5 bases). The germline CDR1 and CDR2 sequences are SGHVS and FQNEAQ. There are 15 residues in the CDR3. Trimming pared 4 bases from V and 0 bases from J, leaving 10 bases between. The DNA for the CDR3 is TGTGCCAGCAGCTCGGGGGACCTTAGCAATCAGCCCCAGCATTTT. Residues: CASSSGDLSNQPQHF.

The chain combines TRBV19 with TRBJ1-1; D might be TRBD1 (5 bases). The CDR3 runs 11 residues. Trimming left V 6 bases short and J 8 bases short, with 10 bases between. Germline V gene data show CDR1 as LNHDA and CDR2 as SQIVND (reference sequence). CDR3 DNA: TGTGCCAGTAGGGGACCGTCGGAAGCTTTCTTT. The encoded protein is CASRGPSEAFF.

The V call is TRBV7-3, the J call TRBJ2-1; no definite D call. This CDR3 contains 14 residues. In germline, CDR1 is SGHTA, CDR2 FQGTGA. Trimming took 2 bases from V and 0 from J, leaving 5 bases between them. This CDR3 is CASSLQPSYNEQFF. The CDR3 coding sequence is TGTGCCAGCAGCTTACAGCCCTCCTACAATGAGCAGTTCTTC.

This chain connects TRBV19 to TRBJ2-1, with 9 bases that match TRBD1. The CDR3 totals 15 residues. J gave up 6 bases and V 3 bases, and 6 bases lay outside the gene matches. Germline V CDR1 and CDR2: LNHDA, SQIVND (reference sequence). The CDR3 region has the DNA TGTGCCAGTAGTATTGGGACAGGGTATGGCAATGAGCAGTTCTTC. Its translation is CASSIGTGYGNEQFF.

This clone was observed a handful of times. This chain uses TRBV28 with TRBJ1-5; TRBD1 matches at 10 bases. Trimming removed 4 bases from V and 3 bases from J; junction bases left unmatched: 6. The CDR3 contains 16 residues. Germline V CDR1 and CDR2: MDHEN, SYDVKM. CDR3 coding DNA: TGTGCCAGCAGTTCGACGGGACAGGGGCACAATCAGCCCCAGCATTTT. Its translation: CASSSTGQGHNQPQHF.

The CDR3, as DNA: TGTGCCAGCAGCCAAGTCTCGGGTCGGTTTACAGATACGCAGTATTTT. Its protein is CASSQVSGRFTDTQYF. The V and J genes are TRBV14 and TRBJ2-3; D is ambiguous. V gave up 1 base and J gave up 3 bases, with 14 bases separating them. The CDR3 is 16 residues long. From germline, CDR1 is SGHDN and CDR2 FVKESK. The entire variable domain, with the rest obtained from reference TRBV14 and TRBJ2-3, is as follows: EAGVTQFPSHSVIEKGQTVTLRCDPISGHDNLYWYRRVMGKEIKFLLHFVKESKQDESGMPNNRFLAERTGGTYSTLKVQPAELEDSGVYFCASSQVSGRFTDTQYFGPGTRLTVL.

The rearrangement joins TRBV14 to TRBJ1-6; 8 bases line up with TRBD1. Germline lookup yields CDR1 SGHDN and CDR2 FVKESK. This CDR3 comprises 16 residues. V lost 4 bases and J lost 6; bases outside the gene matches: 8. The CDR3 is CASSLRTGRGNSPLHF. As DNA, the CDR3 is TGTGCCAGCAGCCTGCGGACAGGGAGAGGTAATTCACCCCTCCACTTT.